Following are 26 T cell receptor beta chains from one sample sequenced in a study of shared clonotypes between healthy human individuals. TCRdb's table, derived via immunoSEQ multiplex PCR, lists solely in-frame clones and lacks some. This table has around 2,000,000 clones, just over 90% appearing once. The naive CD8 fraction comprised CD45RO-negative cells positively selected for CCR7 and excluded terminally differentiated effector memory CD45RA+ cells. The sequencing input was naive CD8+ T cells from PBMCs. The origin of the receptors is a man younger than 35 in good health. Some clones in this sample may be carry-over from other donors' samples.

Details on this clone: In the same sample, other DNA sequences code for this CDR3. J is TRBJ2-2 and V is TRBV28; unclear D gene. V lost 3 bases, J lost 4 bases, and 6 bases lay in between. CDR1 is MDHEN and CDR2 is SYDVKM in the germline V gene. The CDR3 is 13 residues long. CDR3 coding DNA: TGTGCCAGCAGTTTCTGGGCCACCGGGGAGCTGTTTTTT. It specifies CASSFWATGELFF. Full variable domain (remainder filled in from reference TRBV28 and TRBJ2-2): DVKVTQSSRYLVKRTGEKVFLECVQDMDHENMFWYRQDPGLGLRLIYFSYDVKMKEKGDIPEGYSVSREKKERFSLILESASTNQTSMYLCASSFWATGELFFGEGSRLTVL.

On this clone: The sample carries other DNA sequences with the same CDR3. The chain employs TRBV27 and TRBJ2-7; no firm D call. Germline CDR1 and CDR2: MNHEY and SMNVEV (reference sequence). Trimming took 4 bases from V and 4 from J, leaving 8 bases between them. The CDR3 contains 12 residues. The CDR3 DNA is TGTGCCAGCAGTTCCTCTGGGTACGAGCAGTACTTC. Its protein is CASSSSGYEQYF.

V and J are TRBV5-4 and TRBJ1-1; tentative D call: TRBD1 (5 bases). The CDR3 has 15 residues. Germline V gene data show CDR1 as SGHNT and CDR2 as YYREEE (reference sequence). V shed 4 bases and J shed 2 bases, with 15 bases lying between them. CDR3 DNA sequence: TGTGCCAGCAGCATTCCGACAGCGATAAACACTGAAGCTTTCTTT. Its translation: CASSIPTAINTEAFF.

The chain is built from TRBV12-5 and TRBJ1-3; 7 bases map to TRBD1. The CDR3 contains 15 residues. CDR1 is LGHNT and CDR2 is FRNRAP in the germline V gene. J was trimmed by 4 bases and V by 1 base; bases with no gene match: 4. This CDR3 is CASGLGDSVGNTIYF. For the CDR3, the DNA is TGTGCTAGTGGTTTGGGGGACAGCGTAGGAAACACCATATATTTT.

The chain carries TRBV7-9 and TRBJ2-5; D ambiguous. This CDR3 is built from 13 residues. Germline CDR1 is SEHNR and CDR2 is FQNEAQ (reference sequence). V was trimmed by 6 bases and J by 2 bases, leaving 10 bases between them. This CDR3 is CASRSGPQETQYF. The CDR3 nucleotides read TGTGCCAGCAGGTCAGGACCTCAAGAGACCCAGTACTTC.

J is TRBJ2-7 and V is TRBV9, with 13 positions matching TRBD2. V dropped 4 bases and J dropped 2; count of bases not matched to a gene: 12. Looked up from germline, CDR1 is SGDLS and CDR2 is YYNGEE. This CDR3 region has 18 residues. The CDR3 nucleotides are TGTGCCAGCAGCCTCGGGACTAGCGGGATAGGGAGCCCCTACGAGCAGTACTTC. This gives the protein CASSLGTSGIGSPYEQYF.

The rearrangement uses TRBV4-2 and TRBJ1-1, with 11 bases that match TRBD1. The germline gives CDR1 LGHNA, CDR2 YNFKEQ. This CDR3 spans 18 amino acids. V lost 3 bases, J lost 3 bases, and 12 bases stayed unmatched. The CDR3: CASSQLKRTGGLDTEAFF. CDR3 DNA sequence: TGTGCCAGCAGCCAGCTAAAAAGGACAGGGGGCTTGGACACTGAAGCTTTCTTT.

The chain uses TRBV28 and TRBJ2-7; the match to TRBD2 covers 8 bases. The germline V gene has CDR1 MDHEN and CDR2 SYDVKM. The CDR3 runs 15 residues. Unmatched junction bases numbered 11, after V lost 4 bases and J lost 6 bases. The CDR3 DNA sequence: TGTGCCAGCAGTTCTCGGGGGAGCGGGGGATTCGAGCAGTACTTC. Translating gives CASSSRGSGGFEQYF.

The rearrangement links TRBV9 to TRBJ2-1; 10 nucleotides match TRBD2. V gave up 3 bases and J gave up 7 bases; unmatched junction bases: 4. Looked up from germline, CDR1 is SGDLS and CDR2 is YYNGEE. This CDR3 is built from 14 residues. Written as DNA, the CDR3 is TGTGCCAGCAGCGCGGGACTAGCGAAGAATGAGCAGTTCTTC. Protein sequence: CASSAGLAKNEQFF.

This rearrangement joins TRBV30 to TRBJ2-3; D unresolved. Germline CDR1 is GTSNPN and CDR2 is SVGIG (reference sequence). This CDR3 has 13 amino acids. The ends were cut back, 5 bases at V and 0 bases at J, with 9 bases in the middle. Written as DNA, the CDR3 is TGTGCCTGGTGGACGGAGAGCACAGATACGCAGTATTTT. As protein: CAWWTESTDTQYF. Variable domain in full (rest from reference TRBV30 and TRBJ2-3): SQTIHQWPATLVQPVGSPLSLECTVEGTSNPNLYWYRQAAGRGLQLLFYSVGIGQISSEVPQNLSASRPQDRQFILSSKKLLLSDSGFYLCAWWTESTDTQYFGPGTRLTVL.

Only one count was recorded for this clone. The genes are TRBV13 and TRBJ1-4; D unclear. The V and J ends lost 0 bases and 8 bases respectively, with 10 bases between them. The CDR3 is 14 residues long. Germline CDR1 and CDR2: PRHDT and FYEKMQ (reference sequence). This CDR3 is CASSLGEVGEKLFF. As DNA, the CDR3 is TGTGCCAGCAGCTTAGGGGAAGTGGGGGAAAAACTGTTTTTT.

V and J are TRBV5-4 and TRBJ2-7; 7 bases align to TRBD2. Germline values: CDR1 SGHNT, CDR2 YYREEE (reference sequence). Trimming removed 4 bases from V and 1 base from J; junction bases left unmatched: 11. This CDR3 has 16 amino acids. CDR3 sequence reads: CASSGRGDYLSYEQYF. In DNA, the CDR3 is TGTGCCAGCAGCGGCCGGGGGGACTACTTATCCTACGAGCAGTACTTC.

This clone was detected a few times. The V and J genes are TRBV6-1 and TRBJ1-2; D ambiguous. Trimming pared 6 bases from V and 8 bases from J, leaving 13 bases between. The CDR3 covers 12 residues. The germline V gene has CDR1 MNHNS and CDR2 SASEGT. The CDR3 sequence is CASRAGLLGYTF. CDR3 bases: TGTGCCAGCAGGGCGGGGTTGTTGGGCTACACCTTC.

This clone was counted once. The rearrangement uses TRBV9 and TRBJ2-2; 8 bases line up with TRBD2. The CDR3 totals 19 residues. In germline, CDR1 is SGDLS, CDR2 YYNGEE. V lost 0 bases and J lost 0; bases outside the gene matches: 10. The CDR3 protein is CASSVVYSAGAANTGELFF. Written as DNA, the CDR3 is TGTGCCAGCAGCGTAGTTTATTCAGCGGGAGCGGCGAACACCGGGGAGCTGTTTTTT.

The V and J genes are TRBV9 and TRBJ2-3; no clear D gene. Germline lookup yields CDR1 SGDLS and CDR2 YYNGEE. The CDR3 is 12 residues long. V lost 0 bases, J lost 8 bases, and 7 bases lay in between. The CDR3 region is CASSVEWGTQYF. CDR3 DNA sequence: TGTGCCAGCAGCGTAGAGTGGGGTACGCAGTATTTT.

This chain links TRBV27 with TRBJ2-7; D might be TRBD1 (5 bases). The V end was cut by 2 bases, the J end by 4 bases, with 12 bases between. This CDR3 contains 14 residues. Germline V gene sequence: CDR1 MNHEY, CDR2 SMNVEV (reference sequence). CDR3 nucleotide sequence: TGTGCCAGCAGTTTAAGACAGTCTCATTACGAGCAGTACTTC. Translated, it gives CASSLRQSHYEQYF.

The chain joins TRBV30 to TRBJ1-2; D not certain. The CDR3 loop spans 13 amino acids. Germline V lookup: CDR1 GTSNPN, CDR2 SVGIG (reference sequence). V was trimmed by 3 bases and J by 8 bases, leaving 16 bases between them. CDR3 nucleotides: TGTGCCTGGAGCCTAGCCGTCGGGAGAGGCTACACCTTC. Its protein product is CAWSLAVGRGYTF.

The V gene is TRBV6-6, the J gene TRBJ1-1; no reliable D call. V lost 6 bases to trimming and J lost 5 bases, with 16 bases between them. CDR3 length: 14 amino acids. Germline lookup yields CDR1 MNHNY and CDR2 SVGAGI (reference sequence). CDR3 coding DNA: TGTGCCAGCAGCCCCCGGCTCAGAGGGACTGAAGCTTTCTTT. Amino acid sequence: CASSPRLRGTEAFF.

Only a few counts were recorded for this clone. This sample includes further DNA sequences coding for the same CDR3. The chain couples TRBV6-5 to TRBJ1-1; unclear D gene. CDR1 MNHEY and CDR2 SVGAGI come from the germline V gene. The CDR3 is made up of 14 amino acids. V was clipped by 0 bases and J by 2 bases, with 7 bases between them. CDR3 DNA sequence: TGTGCCAGCAGTTACTCGATCAGAAACACTGAAGCTTTCTTT. Its protein product is CASSYSIRNTEAFF.

V and J are TRBV7-9 and TRBJ2-7, with 9 bases matching TRBD1. Germline values: CDR1 SEHNR, CDR2 FQNEAQ (reference sequence). The CDR3 totals 16 residues. V trimming: 5 bases; J trimming: 5 bases; junction bases outside the gene matches: 13. CDR3 bases: TGTGCCAGCAGCCCCTTATCCGGGACAGGGTTCCACGAGCAGTACTTC. This codes for CASSPLSGTGFHEQYF.

The rearrangement joins TRBV5-8 to TRBJ1-5; weak D call: TRBD1 (6 bases). The ends were cut back, 2 bases at V and 5 bases at J, with 14 bases in the middle. The germline V gene has CDR1 SGHTS and CDR2 YDEGEE. The CDR3 sequence is 15 residues long. CDR3 residues: CASSLLGRGDQPQHF. Here the CDR3 DNA reads TGTGCCAGCAGCTTACTCGGGAGGGGGGATCAGCCCCAGCATTTT.

V is TRBV5-1 and J is TRBJ2-3; TRBD1 or TRBD2 may be the D gene (5 bases each). V lost 0 bases and J 1 base, leaving 9 bases between the germline ends. Per the germline V gene, CDR1 is SGHRS and CDR2 is YFSETQ. The CDR3 is 15 residues long. The DNA of the CDR3 is TGCGCCAGCAGCTTGGCCGGGGCTGGCACAGATACGCAGTATTTT. Protein: CASSLAGAGTDTQYF.

The table lists this clone with a count of one. The chain links TRBV6-5 to TRBJ1-1; 7 nucleotides agree with TRBD1. After removal of 6 bases from V and 1 base from J, the junction contained 5 bases not matched to a gene. Looked up from germline, CDR1 is MNHEY and CDR2 is SVGAGI. The CDR3 covers 14 residues. CDR3 loop: CASSPGQTNTEAFF. In DNA form, the CDR3 reads TGTGCCAGCAGCCCGGGACAGACGAACACTGAAGCTTTCTTT.

In DNA form, the CDR3 reads TGTGCCAGCAGCCCGCAGGGGTTCATCTACGAGCAGTACTTC. Its protein product is CASSPQGFIYEQYF. The chain carries TRBV5-6 and TRBJ2-7; D is possibly TRBD1 (6 bases). The ends were cut back, 4 bases at V and 3 bases at J, with 14 bases in the middle. Germline V CDR1 and CDR2: SGHDT, YYEEEE. The CDR3 runs to 14 residues.

This clone appeared a few times. The chain recombines TRBV27 with TRBJ1-5; D is unclear. The germline V and J ends were trimmed by 5 bases and 0 bases, with 11 bases remaining between them. The CDR3 has 15 amino acids. From germline, CDR1 is MNHEY and CDR2 SMNVEV (reference sequence). The CDR3 DNA sequence: TGTGCCAGCAGTCCGACACCGTATAGCAATCAGCCCCAGCATTTT. Its translation: CASSPTPYSNQPQHF.

The table lists this clone with a count of one. The genes are TRBV2 and TRBJ2-1; 13 bases map to TRBD2. CDR1 SNHLY and CDR2 FYNNEI come from the germline V gene. V was clipped by 6 bases and J by 6 bases; unmatched bases: 5. The CDR3 has 15 residues. CDR3: CASSGLAGASNEQFF. CDR3 nucleotide sequence: TGTGCCAGCAGCGGACTAGCGGGAGCGTCCAATGAGCAGTTCTTC.